The 2 T cell receptor beta chains below were found in one sample sequenced in a study of blood T cell repertoires in COVID-19. TCRdb keeps only in-frame clones here, not all; method: immunoSEQ multiplex PCR. Counted here are under 400,000 clones, roughly 89% occurring once; the ten biggest clones make up approximately 7%. The sequenced sample was peripheral blood. The receptors come from a man between 18 and 35 years old with active or convalescent COVID-19.

The rearrangement links TRBV5-4 to TRBJ2-4; possible D gene TRBD1, 5 bases. This CDR3 is 13 amino acids long. Germline assignment: CDR1 SGHNT and CDR2 YYREEE (reference sequence). V lost 3 bases and J 7 bases, leaving 11 bases between the germline ends. CDR3 amino acids: CASSSRGANIQYF. The CDR3, as DNA: TGTGCCAGCAGCTCAAGGGGCGCGAACATTCAGTACTTC.

A few counts support this clone. This chain uses TRBV9 with TRBJ2-1; possibly TRBD2 for D (5 bases). V shed 0 bases and J shed 12 bases, with 19 bases lying between them. Germline V CDR1 and CDR2: SGDLS, YYNGEE. The length of the CDR3 is 15 residues. CDR3 region: CASSVGEKPPAGQFF. CDR3 nucleotide sequence: TGTGCCAGCAGCGTAGGGGAGAAACCCCCTGCTGGGCAGTTCTTC.